This T cell receptor (beta chain) stems from a study of T cells in Graves' hyperthyroidism and ophthalmopathy. Whole-study context: Once the initial diagnosis was made, peripheral blood was obtained before any treatment.

Regions amplified from RNA transcripts were the TCR beta CDR3 regions. The TCR CDR3 was amplified in a first-round RT-PCR using the HTBI primer set. TCRdb reprocessed the multiplex PCR reads via MiXCR and lists one record per CDR3 protein. The table lists 650,000 to 850,000 distinct CDR3 sequences, about 19% of them singletons. This clonotype was counted only a few times. CDR1 is MGHRA, CDR2 YSYEKL, per germline. The germline V and J ends were trimmed by 0 bases and 1 base, with 13 bases remaining between them. This CDR3 is built from 17 residues. This receptor was taken from a woman between 50 and 59 years old with Graves' hyperthyroidism that later progressed to Graves' ophthalmopathy. The chain carries TRBV4-1 and TRBJ1-5; no definite D call. The source material was blood. The CDR3 spells CASSQDREVGSNQPQHF. For the CDR3, the DNA is TGCGCCAGCAGCCAAGATCGCGAGGTGGGAAGCAATCAGCCCCAGCATTTT.